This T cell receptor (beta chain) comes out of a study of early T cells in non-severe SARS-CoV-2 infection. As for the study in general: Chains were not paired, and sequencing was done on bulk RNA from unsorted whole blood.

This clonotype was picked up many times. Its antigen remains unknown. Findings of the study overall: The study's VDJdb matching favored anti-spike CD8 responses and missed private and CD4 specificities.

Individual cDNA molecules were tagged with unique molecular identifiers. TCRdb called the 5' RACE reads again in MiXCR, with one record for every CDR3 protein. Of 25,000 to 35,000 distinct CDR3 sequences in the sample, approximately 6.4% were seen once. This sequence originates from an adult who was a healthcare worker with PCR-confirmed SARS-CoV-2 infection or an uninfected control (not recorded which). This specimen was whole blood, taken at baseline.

CDR3 region: CASSQGNSGSTDTQYF. CDR3 DNA: TGCGCCAGCAGCCAAGGTAATAGCGGGAGCACAGATACGCAGTATTTT. The rearrangement links TRBV4-1 to TRBJ2-3; 7 nucleotides line up with TRBD2. The CDR3 is made up of 16 amino acids. CDR1 is MGHRA and CDR2 is YSYEKL in the germline V gene. J gave up 0 bases and V 1 base, and 4 bases lay outside the gene matches.